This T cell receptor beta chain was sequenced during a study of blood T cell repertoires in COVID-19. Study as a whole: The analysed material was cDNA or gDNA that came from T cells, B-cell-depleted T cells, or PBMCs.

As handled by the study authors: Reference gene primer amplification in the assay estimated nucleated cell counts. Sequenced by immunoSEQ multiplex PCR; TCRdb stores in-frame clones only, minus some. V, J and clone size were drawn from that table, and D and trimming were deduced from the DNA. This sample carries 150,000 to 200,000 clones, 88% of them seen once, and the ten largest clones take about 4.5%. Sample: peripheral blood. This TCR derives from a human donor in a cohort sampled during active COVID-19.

As DNA, the CDR3 is TGCGCCAGCATGGGCAGGGGGCTCTACGAGCAGTACTTC. Its translation is CASMGRGLYEQYF. The V call is TRBV10-1, the J call TRBJ2-7, with 8 bases aligning to TRBD1. The germline V gene encodes CDR1 WNHNN and CDR2 SYGVQD (reference sequence). The CDR3 loop spans 13 amino acids. J was trimmed by 3 bases and V by 7 bases; bases with no gene match: 5.